A selection of T cell receptor beta chains follows, all from one sample in a study of blood T cell repertoires in COVID-19. TCRdb's copy holds only in-frame clones and misses some; the assay was immunoSEQ multiplex PCR. The table lists around 75,000 clones, around 80% of them singletons. Sequenced input: peripheral blood. These receptors all come from a man aged 45 to 65 with COVID-19, enrolled during active disease. Both conserved end residues are part of each CDR3. A D gene is named only where the DNA matches it firmly. Not every row has a clone size; where given, it reads once, few, many or a size class.

TRBD1 TRBJ1-4 TRBV27 - TGTGCCAGCAGTTCTCCGGGACAGGCTAATGAAAAACTGTTTTTT CASSSPGQANEKLFF
- TRBJ2-2 TRBV2 - TGTGCCAGCAGTGTTTATGGCTCCGGGGAGCTGTTTTTT CASSVYGSGELFF
- TRBJ2-2 TRBV27 few TGTGCCAGCAAAGAGAGGACCGGGGAGCTGTTTTTT CASKERTGELFF
- TRBJ1-3 TRBV3-1/TRBV3-2 few TGTGCCAGCAGCCATCAGGGGCTCGGACCTGGAAACACCATATATTTT CASSHQGLGPGNTIYF
TRBD2 TRBJ2-1 TRBV3-1/TRBV3-2 - TGTGCCAGCAGCCAAGACACTAGCGGGAGAGGTGAGCAGTTCTTC CASSQDTSGRGEQFF
- TRBJ2-3 TRBV2 few TGTGCCAGCAGTGAAAGGAGAGGGGGAGATACGCAGTATTTT CASSERRGGDTQYF
TRBD1 TRBJ2-7 TRBV28 once TGTGCCAGCAGTCCCAGGGGGACAGGGATCCTTTACGAGCAGTACTTC CASSPRGTGILYEQYF
TRBD2 TRBJ2-1 TRBV10-3 - TGTGCCAGACGAGCGGGAGCTGGGGATGAGCAGTTCTTC CARRAGAGDEQFF
TRBD2 TRBJ2-5 TRBV4-1 - TGCGCCAGCAGCCAAGATCCGACTAGCGGGTCTAGTGGCGAGACCCAGTACTTC CASSQDPTSGSSGETQYF
- TRBJ2-5 TRBV20-1 - TGCAGTGCTAGAGAAGTCCCAGGGGAGTACTTC CSAREVPGEYF
TRBD1 TRBJ2-1 TRBV5-8 - TGTGCCAGCAATTCCCCGGGACAGGGGACCTACAATGAGCAGTTCTTC CASNSPGQGTYNEQFF
- TRBJ1-1 TRBV6-5 - TGTGCCAGCAGTCCGATAGCAGGGATGAACACTGAAGCTTTCTTT CASSPIAGMNTEAFF
TRBD2 TRBJ2-1 TRBV2 - TGTGCCAGCAGTGTCCTAGCGGGCTACAATGAGCAGTTCTTC CASSVLAGYNEQFF
TRBD2 TRBJ2-7 TRBV10-1 - TGCGCCAGCAGTGAGGGTAGCGGGACCAGCTCCTACGAGCAGTACTTC CASSEGSGTSSYEQYF
- TRBJ2-7 TRBV20-1 - TGCAGTGCTAGTCCGCTGTACAGGAGCTCCTACGAGCAGTACTTC CSASPLYRSSYEQYF
TRBD2 TRBJ2-2 TRBV24-1 few TGTGCCACCAGTGATCCTGTCGGCGGGAGTCTGGGCGGGGAGCTGTTTTTT CATSDPVGGSLGGELFF
- TRBJ2-2 TRBV9 - TGTGCCAGCAGCGTAGAAGGAGGCTGGGGCGGGGAGCTGTTTTTT CASSVEGGWGGELFF
TRBD2 TRBJ2-1 TRBV6-5 - TGTGCCAGCAGCCTGGGGGGGGGTGAGCAGTTCTTC CASSLGGGEQFF
- TRBJ1-1 TRBV20-1 - TGCAGTGCTCTACACGGAGCTGAAGCTTTCTTT CSALHGAEAFF
TRBD1 TRBJ1-4 TRBV5-1 - TGCGCCAGCAGCCCGACAGGGTTTAATGAAAAACTGTTTTTT CASSPTGFNEKLFF
TRBD1 TRBJ1-5 TRBV2 - TGTGCCAGCAGTGATCTGGACAGGGTTGGGCATTTT CASSDLDRVGHF
TRBD2 TRBJ2-3 TRBV2 - TGTGCCAGCAGAGAGACTAGCGCGACGCAGTATTTT CASRETSATQYF
- TRBJ1-1 TRBV29-1 - TGCAGCCCCTCGCGGAACACTGAAGCTTTCTTT CSPSRNTEAFF